This TCR beta chain was documented in a study of T-cell memory formation after mild COVID-19. Study-wide background: Clusters of TCRs were largely donor specific.

The CDR3 has 14 amino acids. Germline CDR1 SQVTM, CDR2 ANQGSEA. Unmatched junction bases numbered 8, after V lost 3 bases and J lost 6 bases. Whole-study results and caveats: Some clones that responded turned up in pre-infection memory, which suggests that cross-reactive memory joined in. Contracting CD4+ clones sat mainly in CM and EM; CD8+ in EMRA.

A remark on this clonotype: The antigen is undetermined.

5'RACE primed at constant segments yielded TCR alpha and TCR beta cDNA libraries bearing sample barcodes and UMIs. One entry per CDR3 protein, called by TCRdb with MiXCR from the 5' RACE reads. The sample includes about 170,000 distinct CDR3 sequences, over 10% of them seen just once. What was sequenced was PBMCs or a T cell subset sorted from them (not recorded which). The clonotype was recovered from a man aged 18 to 30 who had mild COVID-19 (a few samples of this study predate the infection). Cell type and time point are not known. The V gene is TRBV29-1, the J gene TRBJ1-2; 9 bases are a match to TRBD1. CDR3 in amino acids: CSVDRSGQGHGYTF. In DNA form, the CDR3 reads TGCAGCGTTGACCGATCCGGACAGGGGCATGGCTACACCTTC.